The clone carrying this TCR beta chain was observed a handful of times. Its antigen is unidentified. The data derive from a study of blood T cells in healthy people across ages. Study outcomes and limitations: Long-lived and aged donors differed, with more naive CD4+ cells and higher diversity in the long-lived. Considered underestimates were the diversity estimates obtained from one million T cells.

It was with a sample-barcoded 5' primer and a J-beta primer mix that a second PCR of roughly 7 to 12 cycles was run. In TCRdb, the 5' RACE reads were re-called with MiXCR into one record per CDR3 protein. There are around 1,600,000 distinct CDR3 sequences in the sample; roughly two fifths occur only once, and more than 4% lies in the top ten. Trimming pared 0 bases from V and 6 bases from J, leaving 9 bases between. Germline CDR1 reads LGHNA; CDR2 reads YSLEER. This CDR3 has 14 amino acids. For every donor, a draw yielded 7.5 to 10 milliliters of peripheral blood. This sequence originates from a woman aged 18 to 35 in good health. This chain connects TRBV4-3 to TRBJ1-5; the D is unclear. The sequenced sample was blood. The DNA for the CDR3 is TGCGCCAGCAGCCAAGATATAAGGGCTCAGCCCCAGCATTTT. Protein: CASSQDIRAQPQHF.